This T cell receptor (beta chain) originates from a study of T cells in Graves' hyperthyroidism and ophthalmopathy. Researchers amplified the TCR beta CDR3 regions from RNA transcripts. Carried out on the TCR CDR3, a first-round RT-PCR used the HTBI primer set. TCRdb reprocessed the multiplex PCR reads via MiXCR and lists one record per CDR3 protein. The data show almost 250,000 distinct CDR3 sequences, with approximately 24% seen just once and around 40% held by the top ten. Trimming removed 3 bases from V and 4 bases from J; junction bases left unmatched: 13. The CDR3 has 17 amino acids. Germline-derived CDR1 and CDR2 are SGHRS and YFSETQ. This clonotype was recorded at least ten times. Its antigen is as yet unknown. Findings of the study overall: The model's output predicted ophthalmopathy at a median of around 7 months prior to onset.

The V and J genes are TRBV5-1 and TRBJ2-5, with TRBD2 matching 9 bases. The sequence was collected from a woman aged 35 to 49 with Graves' ophthalmopathy. Sequencing was carried out using blood. The CDR3 reads CASSSQGREGRRETQYF. In nucleotides, the CDR3 is TGCGCCAGCAGCTCCCAGGGGCGGGAGGGCCGAAGAGAGACCCAGTACTTC.